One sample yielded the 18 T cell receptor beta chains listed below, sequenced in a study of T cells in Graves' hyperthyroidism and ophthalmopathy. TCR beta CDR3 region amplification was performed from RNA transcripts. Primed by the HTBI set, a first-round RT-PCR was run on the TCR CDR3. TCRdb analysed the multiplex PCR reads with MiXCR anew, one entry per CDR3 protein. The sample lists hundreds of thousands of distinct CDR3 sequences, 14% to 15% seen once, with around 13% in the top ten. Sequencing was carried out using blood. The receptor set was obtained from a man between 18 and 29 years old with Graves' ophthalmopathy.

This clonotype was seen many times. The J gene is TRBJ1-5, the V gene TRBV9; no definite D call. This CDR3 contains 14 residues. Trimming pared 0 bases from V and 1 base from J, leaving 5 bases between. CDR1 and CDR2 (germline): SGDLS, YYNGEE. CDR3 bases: TGTGCCAGCAGCGTAGGGCAGAGCAATCAGCCCCAGCATTTT. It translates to CASSVGQSNQPQHF.

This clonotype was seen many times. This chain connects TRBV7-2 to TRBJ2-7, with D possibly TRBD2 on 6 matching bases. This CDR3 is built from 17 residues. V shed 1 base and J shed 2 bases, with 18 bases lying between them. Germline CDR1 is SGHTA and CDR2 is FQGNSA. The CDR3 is CASSLVSAGNLPYEQYF. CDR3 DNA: TGTGCCAGCAGCTTAGTCTCGGCGGGAAACCTACCCTACGAGCAGTACTTC.

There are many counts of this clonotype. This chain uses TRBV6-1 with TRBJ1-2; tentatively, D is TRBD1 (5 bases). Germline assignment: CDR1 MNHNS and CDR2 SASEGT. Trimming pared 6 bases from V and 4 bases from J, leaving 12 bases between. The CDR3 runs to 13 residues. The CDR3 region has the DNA TGTGCCAGCAGCCCGAGGGACCGCTATGGCTACACCTTC. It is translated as CASSPRDRYGYTF.

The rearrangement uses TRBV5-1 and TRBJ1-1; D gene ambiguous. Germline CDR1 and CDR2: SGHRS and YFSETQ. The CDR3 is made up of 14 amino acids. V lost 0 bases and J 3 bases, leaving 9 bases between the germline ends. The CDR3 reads CASSLGTSDTEAFF. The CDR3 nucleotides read TGCGCCAGCAGCTTGGGGACGTCGGACACTGAAGCTTTCTTT.

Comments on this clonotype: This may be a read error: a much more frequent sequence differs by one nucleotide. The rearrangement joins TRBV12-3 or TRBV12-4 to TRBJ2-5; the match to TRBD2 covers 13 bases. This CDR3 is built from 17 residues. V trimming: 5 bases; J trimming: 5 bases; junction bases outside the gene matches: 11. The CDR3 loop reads CASSDPGLAGVGETQYF. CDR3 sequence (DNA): TGTGCCAGCAGTGACCCCGGACTAGCGGGGGTTGGGGAGACCCAGTACTTC.

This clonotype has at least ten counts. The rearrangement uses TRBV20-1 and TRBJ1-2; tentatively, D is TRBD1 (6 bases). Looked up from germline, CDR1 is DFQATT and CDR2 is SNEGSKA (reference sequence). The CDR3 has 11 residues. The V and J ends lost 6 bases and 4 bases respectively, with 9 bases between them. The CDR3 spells CSAETGYGYTF. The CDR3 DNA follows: TGCAGTGCCGAGACAGGCTATGGCTACACCTTC.

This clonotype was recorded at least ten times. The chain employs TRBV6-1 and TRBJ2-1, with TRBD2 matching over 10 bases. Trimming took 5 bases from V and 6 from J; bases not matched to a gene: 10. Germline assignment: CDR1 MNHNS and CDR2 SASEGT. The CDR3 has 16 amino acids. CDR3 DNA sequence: TGTGCCAGCAGTAAGCAGCGGGAGGGAGTGGCCAATGAGCAGTTCTTC. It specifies CASSKQREGVANEQFF.

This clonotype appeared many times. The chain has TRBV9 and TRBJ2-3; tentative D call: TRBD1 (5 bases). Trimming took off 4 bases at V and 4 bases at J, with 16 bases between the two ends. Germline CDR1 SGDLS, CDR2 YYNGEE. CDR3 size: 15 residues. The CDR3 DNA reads TGTGCCAGCAGCAGCCGACAGCCCGGTGCAGATACGCAGTATTTT. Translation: CASSSRQPGADTQYF.

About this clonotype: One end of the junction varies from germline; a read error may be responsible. In nucleotides, the CDR3 is TGTGCCACCAGCAGAGTGCCGGGACACAATTCACCCCCCCACTTT. Its translation: CATSRVPGHNSPPHF. The chain uses TRBV15 and TRBJ1-6, with TRBD1 as a possible D gene (6 bases). Germline V lookup: CDR1 LNHNV, CDR2 YYDKDF (reference sequence). The CDR3 spans 15 residues.

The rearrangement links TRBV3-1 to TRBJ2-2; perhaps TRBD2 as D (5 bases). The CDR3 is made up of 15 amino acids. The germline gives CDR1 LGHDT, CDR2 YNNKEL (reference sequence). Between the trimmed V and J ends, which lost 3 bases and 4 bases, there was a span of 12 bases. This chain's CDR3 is CASSQSSRGTGELFF. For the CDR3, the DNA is TGTGCCAGCAGCCAGAGCAGCCGGGGCACCGGGGAGCTGTTTTTT. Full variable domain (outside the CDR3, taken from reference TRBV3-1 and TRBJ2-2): DTAVSQTPKYLVTQMGNDKSIKCEQNLGHDTMYWYKQDSKKFLKIMFSYNNKELIINETVPNRFSPKSPDKAHLNLHINSLELGDSAVYFCASSQSSRGTGELFFGEGSRLTVL.

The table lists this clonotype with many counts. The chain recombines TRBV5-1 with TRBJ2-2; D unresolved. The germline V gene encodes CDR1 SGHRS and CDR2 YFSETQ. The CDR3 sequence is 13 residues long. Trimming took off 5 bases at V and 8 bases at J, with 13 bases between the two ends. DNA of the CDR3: TGCGCCAGCAGTGGTCAGTTTTCGGGGGAGCTGTTTTTT. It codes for CASSGQFSGELFF.

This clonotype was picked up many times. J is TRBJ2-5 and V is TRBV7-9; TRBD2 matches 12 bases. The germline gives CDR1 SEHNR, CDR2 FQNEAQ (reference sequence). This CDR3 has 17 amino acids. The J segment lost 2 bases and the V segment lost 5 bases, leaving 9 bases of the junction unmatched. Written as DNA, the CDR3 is TGTGCCAGCAGCCTCGGACTAGCGGGACCACATCAAGAGACCCAGTACTTC. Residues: CASSLGLAGPHQETQYF. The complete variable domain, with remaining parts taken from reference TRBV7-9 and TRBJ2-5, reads DTGVSQNPRHKITKRGQNVTFRCDPISEHNRLYWYRQTLGQGPEFLTYFQNEAQLEKSRLLSDRFSAERPKGSFSTLEIQRTEQGDSAMYLCASSLGLAGPHQETQYFGPGTRLLVL.

CDR3 sequence (DNA): TGTGCCAGCAGTTTAGTCAGGCAGTCCGTGGGAGAGACCCAGTACTTC. Protein sequence: CASSLVRQSVGETQYF. The V and J genes are TRBV27 and TRBJ2-5; D gene uncertain. Germline V gene sequence: CDR1 MNHEY, CDR2 SMNVEV (reference sequence). The CDR3 loop spans 16 amino acids. Trimming cost V 2 bases and J 4 bases, with 17 bases left between them.

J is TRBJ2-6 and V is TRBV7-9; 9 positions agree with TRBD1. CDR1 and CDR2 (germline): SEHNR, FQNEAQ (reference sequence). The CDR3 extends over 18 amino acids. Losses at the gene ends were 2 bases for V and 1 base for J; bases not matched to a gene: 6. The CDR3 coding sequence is TGTGCCAGCAGCTTACTGGGGACAGGGCGTTCTGGGGCCAACGTCCTGACTTTC. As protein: CASSLLGTGRSGANVLTF.

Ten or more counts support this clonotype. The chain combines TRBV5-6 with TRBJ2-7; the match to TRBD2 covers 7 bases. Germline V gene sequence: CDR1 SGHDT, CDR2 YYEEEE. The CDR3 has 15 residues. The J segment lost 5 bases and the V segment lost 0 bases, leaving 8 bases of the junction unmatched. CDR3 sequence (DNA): TGTGCCAGCAGCTTGGAGGTGCGGGGGTGGCACGAGCAGTACTTC. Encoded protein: CASSLEVRGWHEQYF.

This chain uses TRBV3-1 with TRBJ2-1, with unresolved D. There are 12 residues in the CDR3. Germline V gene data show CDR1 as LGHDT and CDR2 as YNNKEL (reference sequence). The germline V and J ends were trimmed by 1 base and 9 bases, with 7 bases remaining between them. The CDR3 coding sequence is TGTGCCAGCAGCCAAGTCCGGCTTGAGCAGTTCTTC. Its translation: CASSQVRLEQFF.

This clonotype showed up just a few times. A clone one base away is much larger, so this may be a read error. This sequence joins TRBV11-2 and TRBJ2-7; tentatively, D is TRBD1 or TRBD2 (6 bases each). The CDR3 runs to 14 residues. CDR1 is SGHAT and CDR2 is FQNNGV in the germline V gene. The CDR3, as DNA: TGTGCCAGCGTAATAGCGGACAGCTCCTACGAGCGGTACTTC. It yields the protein CASVIADSSYERYF.

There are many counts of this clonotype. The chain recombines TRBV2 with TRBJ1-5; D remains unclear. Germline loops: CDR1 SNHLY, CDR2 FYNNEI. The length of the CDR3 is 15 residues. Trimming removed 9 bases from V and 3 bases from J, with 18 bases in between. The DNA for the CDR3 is TGTGCCAGTTCGTCGGCCCCGATCCTCAATCAGCCCCAGCATTTT. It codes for CASSSAPILNQPQHF.